One sample yielded the 18 T cell receptor beta chains listed below, sequenced in a study of glioma-infiltrating T cells. Amplification of TCR alpha and beta CDR3 regions from RNA used iRepertoire nested multiplex PCR. In TCRdb, the multiplex PCR reads were re-called with MiXCR into one record per CDR3 protein. The sample yields approximately 110,000 distinct CDR3 sequences, 23% seen once. The sample comprised glioma tissue, nonneoplastic brain tissue, or PBMCs (not recorded which). The receptors originated from a human donor with low-grade glioma or glioblastoma, undergoing nonglioma brain surgery, or in good health (not recorded which).

As to this clonotype: A read error may be the cause here, since a much bigger clone is one base away. The V and J genes are TRBV5-1 and TRBJ2-3; tentative D call: TRBD2 (6 bases). Germline loops: CDR1 SGHRS, CDR2 YFSETQ. The V end was cut by 0 bases, the J end by 4 bases, with 12 bases between. This CDR3 is 15 amino acids long. CDR3 bases: TGCGCCAGCAGCTTGGAGCAGCCTAGCGCAGATACGCAGTATTTT. Translated: CASSLEQPSADTQYF. Together with reference TRBV5-1 and TRBJ2-3, the CDR3 gives the full variable domain: KAGVTQTPRYLIKTRGQQVTLSCSPISGHRSVSWYQQTPGQGLQFLFEYFSETQRNKGNFPGRFSGRQFSNSRSEMNVSTLELGDSALYLCASSLEQPSADTQYFGPGTRLTVL.

Worth noting for this clonotype: This may arise from a read error, as a much more abundant clone is one base away. No conserved phenylalanine or tryptophan ends this CDR3, so it is likely a read error. V usage is TRBV2 and J usage is TRBJ2-4; TRBD2 is a possible D gene (6 bases). Trimming took off 8 bases at V and 5 bases at J, with 10 bases between the two ends. Looked up from germline, CDR1 is SNHLY and CDR2 is FYNNEI. The CDR3 runs to 12 residues. CDR3 bases: TGTGCCAGCGCGGGGACGGAAAACATTCAGTACTAC. Protein product: CASAGTENIQYY.

This clonotype was recorded at least ten times. The rearrangement links TRBV15 to TRBJ2-7; D unresolved. CDR3 length equals 13 residues. CDR1 LNHNV and CDR2 YYDKDF come from the germline V gene (reference sequence). With 0 bases removed from V and 2 bases from J, the gap between germline ends came to 5 bases. The CDR3 region is CATSRDRPYEQYF. The CDR3 DNA sequence: TGTGCCACCAGCAGAGATAGGCCCTACGAGCAGTACTTC.

The CDR3 region has the DNA TGTGCCAGCAGCTTGGAGACTGGGTATGGCTACACCTTC. It codes for CASSLETGYGYTF. The chain carries TRBV5-4 and TRBJ1-2; unclear D gene. Trimming pared 0 bases from V and 5 bases from J, leaving 8 bases between. The CDR3 consists of 13 residues. In germline, CDR1 is SGHNT, CDR2 YYREEE (reference sequence).

This clonotype has a count of ten or more. The genes are TRBV6-6 and TRBJ2-7; D perhaps matches TRBD1 (6 bases). Trimming cost V 0 bases and J 1 base, with 10 bases left between them. The length of the CDR3 is 15 residues. CDR1 is MNHNY and CDR2 is SVGAGI in the germline V gene (reference sequence). The CDR3 DNA is TGTGCCAGCAGTTACTCCCCACAGGGTTCCTACGAGCAGTACTTC. Translation: CASSYSPQGSYEQYF.

About this clonotype itself: With only one base between it and a far larger clone, this is likely a read error. The V call is TRBV4-1, the J call TRBJ2-1; D gene ambiguous. This CDR3 contains 13 residues. V was trimmed by 4 bases and J by 10 bases, leaving 14 bases between them. Germline V gene sequence: CDR1 MGHRA, CDR2 YSYEKL. The CDR3 protein is CASSPTGSYEQFF. The CDR3 DNA is TGCGCCAGCAGCCCCACCGGCTCCTACGAGCAGTTCTTC.

The sample holds many counts of this clonotype. The chain employs TRBV15 and TRBJ1-5, with D perhaps TRBD1 (5 bases). The ends were cut back, 0 bases at V and 3 bases at J, with 9 bases in the middle. This CDR3 is 15 amino acids long. Germline V gives CDR1 LNHNV, CDR2 YYDKDF (reference sequence). CDR3: CATSRDQGNNQPQHF. DNA for the CDR3: TGTGCCACCAGCAGAGATCAGGGTAACAATCAGCCCCAGCATTTT.

This clonotype was detected many times. J is TRBJ1-5 and V is TRBV30; D uncertain. CDR1 and CDR2 (germline): GTSNPN, SVGIG (reference sequence). The ends were cut back, 0 bases at V and 0 bases at J, with 9 bases in the middle. The CDR3 is 15 amino acids. The CDR3 DNA follows: TGTGCCTGGAGTGTAGGTCACAATAGCAATCAGCCCCAGCATTTT. Translating it yields CAWSVGHNSNQPQHF.

Comment on this clonotype: At one of its ends the junction is not consistent with the germline gene, which may arise from a read error. This rearrangement joins TRBV20-1 to TRBJ1-4; D is undetermined. The CDR3 runs 13 residues. Germline CDR1 is DFQATT and CDR2 is SNEGSKA (reference sequence). CDR3 nucleotide sequence: TGCAGTGCGCGGCCGGATGGGAATGAAAAACTGTCTTTT. Translated, it gives CSARPDGNEKLSF.

In its sample, this clonotype was seen many times. The chain has TRBV28 and TRBJ2-5, with 11 bases fitting TRBD2. Germline-derived CDR1 and CDR2 are MDHEN and SYDVKM. V shed 8 bases and J 5 bases; nucleotides not matched to a gene: 13. The CDR3 consists of 16 residues. The CDR3 DNA is TGTGCCAGCCACCTACTAGCGGGAGAGGTCCAGGAGACCCAGTACTTC. Translation: CASHLLAGEVQETQYF.

In regard to this clonotype: Just one base apart from a much larger clone, this may be a read error. The genes are TRBV6-2 or TRBV6-3 and TRBJ1-6; D uncertain. The CDR3 is 12 amino acids. Trimming left V 7 bases short and J 8 bases short, with 9 bases between. Germline V CDR1 and CDR2: MNHEY, SVGEGT. CDR3 sequence: CASTGCDSPLHF. CDR3 DNA sequence: TGTGCCAGCACCGGGTGCGATTCACCCCTCCACTTT.

This clonotype has at least ten counts. The chain is built from TRBV7-2 and TRBJ2-7; 9 bases agree with TRBD1. This CDR3 is built from 15 residues. V shed 6 bases and J 4 bases; nucleotides not matched to a gene: 10. Germline values: CDR1 SGHTA, CDR2 FQGNSA. CDR3 DNA: TGTGCCAGCAGGGAACCCGGACAGGGGACTTACGAGCAGTACTTC. It translates to CASREPGQGTYEQYF.

This clonotype has only a few counts. CDR3 loop: CASSPGQGLYEQFF. The CDR3 DNA sequence: TGTGCCAGCAGCCCGGGACAGGGGTTGTATGAGCAGTTCTTC. The chain employs TRBV7-9 and TRBJ2-1, with 10 bases identical to TRBD1. The germline CDR1 and CDR2 sequences are SEHNR and FQNEAQ (reference sequence). CDR3 length: 14 amino acids. After removal of 5 bases from V and 8 bases from J, the junction contained 6 bases not matched to a gene. Looking up the rest from reference TRBV7-9 and TRBJ2-1 gives the full variable domain: DTGVSQNPRHKITKRGQNVTFRCDPISEHNRLYWYRQTLGQGPEFLTYFQNEAQLEKSRLLSDRFSAERPKGSFSTLEIQRTEQGDSAMYLCASSPGQGLYEQFFGPGTRLTVL.

The table lists this clonotype with many counts. The chain combines TRBV6-1 with TRBJ2-7, with D perhaps matching TRBD1 (8 bases). The CDR3 contains 15 residues. V lost 7 bases and J lost 2, with 18 bases in between. Germline V gene sequence: CDR1 MNHNS, CDR2 SASEGT. For the CDR3, the DNA is TGTGCCAGCAACGAACTCACAGGGGGGGCCTACGAGCAGTACTTC. Residues: CASNELTGGAYEQYF.

The sample holds many counts of this clonotype. The chain combines TRBV20-1 with TRBJ1-3; unclear D gene. The V and J ends lost 2 bases and 7 bases respectively, with 21 bases between them. In germline, CDR1 is DFQATT, CDR2 SNEGSKA (reference sequence). This CDR3 spans 16 amino acids. CDR3 nucleotides: TGCAGTGCTAGATCCCTAGCGGGAGCCGACGATAACACCATATATTTT. The encoded protein is CSARSLAGADDNTIYF.

This clonotype was observed a few times. The chain couples TRBV12-3 or TRBV12-4 to TRBJ2-1; 12 nucleotides line up with TRBD2. The CDR3 consists of 15 residues. V lost 8 bases and J lost 7; bases outside the gene matches: 9. The CDR3 region has the DNA TGTGCCAGCCATTGGACTAGCGGGGTGCGGAATGAGCAGTTCTTC. Translating gives CASHWTSGVRNEQFF.

Comments on this clonotype: A much bigger clone sits one base away, suggesting this may be a read error. The conserved phenylalanine or tryptophan normally closing the CDR3 is absent here, so this likely arose from a read error. The V and J genes are TRBV4-2 and TRBJ2-7; TRBD2 might be the D (6 bases). With 4 bases removed from V and 6 bases from J, the gap between germline ends came to 19 bases. Per germline, CDR1 LGHNA and CDR2 YNFKEQ. CDR3 size: 15 residues. The CDR3 loop reads CASSPPDGGGGEQYL. The CDR3 bases are TGTGCCAGCAGCCCACCCGACGGGGGTGGAGGCGAGCAGTACCTC.

This clonotype was counted only a few times. The gene calls are TRBV29-1 and TRBJ2-7, with TRBD1 identical over 10 bases. Unmatched junction bases numbered 5, after V lost 6 bases and J lost 9 bases. The CDR3 is made up of 11 amino acids. CDR1 and CDR2 (germline): SQVTM, ANQGSEA. The CDR3 loop is CSVRQGAGQYF. Here the CDR3 DNA reads TGCAGCGTGAGACAGGGGGCTGGGCAGTACTTC.